This T cell receptor beta chain is drawn from a study of CD4 T cells in relation to SARS-CoV-2 and coronaviruses. Assay: immunoSEQ multiplex PCR; the TCRdb copy retains only in-frame clones and omits some. In the table there are over 25,000 clones, about 80% of which are singletons. The unexposed donors gave CD4+ T cells in about 2010-2019, prior to COVID-19. CD4+ T cells were isolated from the cells after nine to eleven days of culture. Unexposed-donor CD4+ T cells were probed with SARS-CoV-2 S/N and four cold-coronavirus spikes, cells permitting. CDR3 length equals 13 residues. V was pared by 7 bases and J by 7 bases, with 13 bases of the junction left unmatched. Per germline, CDR1 SQVTM and CDR2 ANQGSEA. As regards this clone: Its antigen is not known.

The V call is TRBV29-1, the J call TRBJ2-7; TRBD1 matches at 7 bases. The sequenced sample was CD4+ T cells from PBMCs, cultured in vitro. This receptor was identified in a human donor in good health. The CDR3 sequence is CSALRTGTREQYF. CDR3 bases: TGCAGCGCCCTCCGGACAGGTACGAGGGAGCAGTACTTC.